One sample yielded the 5 T cell receptor beta chains listed below, sequenced in a study of T cell changes during pregnancy in multiple sclerosis (dated by TCRdb to about 2019). The receptor library was made with the immunoSEQ multiplex PCR assay. TCRdb took this table from immuneACCESS and kept in-frame rearrangements with V and J called. Such tables lack part of the clones; where checked against another copy, unresolved V genes explain under half of the gap, and the rest is unexplained. Counted in this sample were 34,000 or so clones; about nine tenths of them appeared once. The top ten constitute roughly 10% of the sample. The specimen was CD8+ T cells from peripheral blood mononuclear cells, collected before pregnancy. The receptor source for this set is a female donor with multiple sclerosis, enrolled in a pregnancy study.

The chain carries TRBV5-1 and TRBJ2-2; D may be TRBD2 (6 bases). With 2 bases removed from V and 7 bases from J, the gap between germline ends came to 15 bases. Germline V gives CDR1 SGHRS, CDR2 YFSETQ. CDR3 size: 15 residues. The chain's CDR3 is CASSFTTDGGGELFF. CDR3 DNA: TGCGCCAGCAGCTTCACCACTGACGGGGGCGGGGAGCTGTTTTTT.

This chain links TRBV9 with TRBJ1-2; TRBD1 might be the D (6 bases). Germline assignment: CDR1 SGDLS and CDR2 YYNGEE. This CDR3 contains 10 residues. V lost 7 bases to trimming and J lost 8 bases, with 9 bases between them. CDR3 amino acids: CASGGYGYTF. As DNA, the CDR3 is TGTGCCAGCGGGGGCTACGGCTACACCTTC.

This sequence joins TRBV6-5 and TRBJ2-7, with TRBD1 matching over 10 bases. The ends lost 1 base at V and 3 bases at J; junction bases unmatched: 3. The CDR3 totals 15 residues. The germline CDR1 and CDR2 sequences are MNHEY and SVGAGI. In DNA, the CDR3 is TGTGCCAGCAGTTACTGGGACAGGGGCATCTACGAGCAGTACTTC. Amino acid sequence: CASSYWDRGIYEQYF.

Worth noting for this clone: The same CDR3 can be traced to other DNA sequences in this sample. The chain is built from TRBV27 and TRBJ2-1; the match to TRBD2 covers 11 bases. After removal of 2 bases from V and 6 bases from J, the junction contained 3 bases not matched to a gene. The CDR3 length is 15 residues. Germline CDR1 MNHEY, CDR2 SMNVEV (reference sequence). CDR3 coding DNA: TGTGCCAGCAGTTTAGGGACTAGCGGTTCCAATGAGCAGTTCTTC. Protein sequence: CASSLGTSGSNEQFF.

The chain recombines TRBV4-3 with TRBJ2-1, with 9 bases matching TRBD1. Per the germline V gene, CDR1 is LGHNA and CDR2 is YSLEER. This CDR3 is built from 14 residues. V lost 4 bases and J lost 5; bases outside the gene matches: 3. The CDR3, as DNA: TGCGCCAGCAGCCGGGACAGGGCTAACAATGAGCAGTTCTTC. The encoded protein is CASSRDRANNEQFF.